Given below is one T cell receptor beta chain in context. The sample is drawn from a study of shared T cell receptors in the human thymus. TCRdb's copy holds only in-frame clones and misses some; the assay was immunoSEQ multiplex PCR. The sample carries around 68,000 clones, 90% to 95% recorded once. There are 15 residues in the CDR3. From germline, CDR1 is MNHEY and CDR2 SVGAGI. Between the trimmed V and J ends, which lost 1 base and 2 bases, there was a span of 12 bases. The chain uses TRBV6-5 and TRBJ2-7; D is possibly TRBD1 (6 bases). Sample: thymocytes. This TCR was sampled from a human donor. The CDR3 sequence: CASSYFRGLAYEQYF. CDR3 sequence (DNA): TGTGCCAGCAGTTACTTCAGGGGATTAGCCTACGAGCAGTACTTC.